The clone carrying this TCR beta chain was observed a handful of times. This sample was taken from a study of blood T cell repertoires in COVID-19. Study processing details: Reference gene primer amplification in the assay estimated nucleated cell counts. The table came from immunoSEQ multiplex PCR; TCRdb's copy has only in-frame clones and leaves some out. The V and J calls and the clone size are those of that table, but D and trimming were determined from the DNA. The sample shows 110,000 or so clones, around 86% of them seen only once. The CDR3 covers 14 residues. V gave up 5 bases and J gave up 3 bases, with 14 bases separating them. The germline V gene encodes CDR1 SEHNR and CDR2 FQNEAQ (reference sequence).

The sequence was obtained from a man aged 50 to 60 with acute or convalescent COVID-19. Sequenced material: peripheral blood. The chain has TRBV7-9 and TRBJ2-7; no definite D call. The chain's CDR3 is CASSPSSNSYEQYF. For the CDR3, the DNA is TGTGCCAGCAGCCCCAGCAGTAACAGCTACGAGCAGTACTTC. Full variable domain (rest looked up from reference TRBV7-9 and TRBJ2-7): DTGVSQNPRHKITKRGQNVTFRCDPISEHNRLYWYRQTLGQGPEFLTYFQNEAQLEKSRLLSDRFSAERPKGSFSTLEIQRTEQGDSAMYLCASSPSSNSYEQYFGPGTRLTVT.